The 21 T cell receptor beta chains given below trace back to one sample, sequenced in a study of patients and donors after allogeneic stem cell transplantation. TCRdb redid the calling of the RT-PCR reads with MiXCR, one entry per CDR3 protein. Of 150,000 to 200,000 distinct CDR3 sequences in the sample, approximately 30% were seen once. The sample consisted of blood, either unsorted or a sorted T cell fraction (not recorded which). The receptor set was obtained from a human donor who was either an allogeneic HSCT recipient or a stem cell or donor lymphocyte infusion donor (not recorded which). It is not recorded whose cells these are; they may come from a transplant donor.

This clonotype was seen just once. The V gene is TRBV12-3 or TRBV12-4, the J gene TRBJ1-2; D not resolved. This CDR3 has 12 residues. Trimming shortened V by 1 base and J by 8 bases, and 8 bases separated the two germline ends. The CDR3: CASSLGWRGYTF. The DNA of the CDR3 is TGTGCCAGCAGTTTAGGTTGGCGGGGCTACACCTTC.

This clonotype showed up just once. The chain recombines TRBV20-1 with TRBJ2-2; 10 bases fit TRBD2. This CDR3 contains 14 residues. With V trimmed by 5 bases and J by 5 bases, 5 bases remained unmatched. The germline gives CDR1 DFQATT, CDR2 SNEGSKA (reference sequence). CDR3 sequence: CSAVIAGGTGELFF. Here the CDR3 DNA reads TGCAGTGCTGTGATAGCGGGAGGTACCGGGGAGCTGTTTTTT.

The rearrangement links TRBV7-2 to TRBJ2-1; 10 bases align to TRBD2. The CDR3 runs 14 residues. V lost 11 bases and J lost 4; bases outside the gene matches: 8. Germline assignment: CDR1 SGHTA and CDR2 FQGNSA. The CDR3 region has the DNA TGTGCCGCGGGGAGCGGGAGGGGATACAATGAGCAGTTCTTC. Encoded protein: CAAGSGRGYNEQFF.

This chain links TRBV20-1 with TRBJ2-2; D is undetermined. Between the trimmed V and J ends, which lost 2 bases and 6 bases, there was a span of 7 bases. Germline values: CDR1 DFQATT, CDR2 SNEGSKA (reference sequence). The CDR3 has 12 residues. In DNA, the CDR3 is TGCAGTGCTAGATCCTTAGCCGGGGAGCTGTTTTTT. Translating it yields CSARSLAGELFF.

The genes are TRBV5-1 and TRBJ1-1; D not certain. The CDR3 totals 16 residues. Germline CDR1 SGHRS, CDR2 YFSETQ. The V end lost 4 bases, the J end lost 0 bases, and 16 bases lay between the germline ends. The CDR3 reads CASSPWLLYMNTEAFF. As DNA, the CDR3 is TGCGCCAGCAGCCCCTGGTTACTTTACATGAACACTGAAGCTTTCTTT.

The CDR3 region is CASSLVWGGRTEAFF. CDR3 nucleotides: TGCGCCAGCAGCTTGGTGTGGGGCGGACGCACTGAAGCTTTCTTT. The chain joins TRBV5-1 to TRBJ1-1; the D gene is possibly TRBD1 (5 bases). Germline V gives CDR1 SGHRS, CDR2 YFSETQ. The V end was cut by 0 bases, the J end by 4 bases, with 13 bases between. CDR3 length: 15 amino acids.

This clonotype appeared a few times. The V gene is TRBV7-9, the J gene TRBJ1-2; D unclear. This CDR3 is 12 amino acids long. From germline, CDR1 is SEHNR and CDR2 FQNEAQ (reference sequence). V lost 1 base, J lost 6 bases, and 6 bases lay in between. DNA for the CDR3: TGTGCCAGCAGCTTAGGACATGATGGCTACACCTTC. Encoded protein: CASSLGHDGYTF.

This clonotype was observed a few times. This sequence joins TRBV10-3 and TRBJ2-2; 7 bases fit TRBD2. This CDR3 contains 13 residues. Losses at the gene ends were 8 bases for V and 6 bases for J; bases not matched to a gene: 6. CDR1 and CDR2 from the germline V gene are ENHRY and SYGVKD. The CDR3 protein is CAIGGSIPGELFF. CDR3 in DNA: TGTGCCATCGGCGGGAGCATACCCGGGGAGCTGTTTTTT.

As DNA, the CDR3 is TGTGCCAGCAGATCGCAGGCGTCTAATGAAAAACTGTTTTTT. Its translation is CASRSQASNEKLFF. The J gene is TRBJ1-4, the V gene TRBV12-3 or TRBV12-4; D not resolved. Trimming shortened V by 6 bases and J by 3 bases, and 11 bases separated the two germline ends. The length of the CDR3 is 14 residues.

V is TRBV7-6 and J is TRBJ2-1, with D tentatively TRBD2 (5 bases). Trimming took off 0 bases at V and 8 bases at J, with 8 bases between the two ends. The CDR3 loop spans 13 amino acids. CDR1 and CDR2 (germline): SGHVS, FNYEAQ. The CDR3: CASSLALADEQFF. The CDR3 nucleotides are TGTGCCAGCAGCTTAGCGCTAGCCGATGAGCAGTTCTTC.

The sample holds many counts of this clonotype. One junction end does not reproduce the germline sequence, and a read error may be involved. This CDR3 is CASSLRDGPQNF. The CDR3 DNA follows: TGTGCCAGCTCCCTGAGGGACGGACCCCAGAATTTT. The chain joins TRBV18 to TRBJ1-5; D perhaps matches TRBD1 (5 bases). Germline V gene sequence: CDR1 KGHSH, CDR2 LQKENI. This CDR3 contains 12 residues.

This clonotype was seen a single time. The genes are TRBV20-1 and TRBJ2-3; D unclear. The CDR3 covers 13 residues. Trimming left V 3 bases short and J 10 bases short, with 17 bases between. CDR1 DFQATT and CDR2 SNEGSKA come from the germline V gene (reference sequence). CDR3 sequence: CSARVTATGAQYF. Here the CDR3 DNA reads TGCAGTGCTAGGGTTACCGCCACTGGGGCGCAGTATTTT.

V and J are TRBV6-6 and TRBJ2-7, with a weak D call TRBD2 (5 bases). Germline V gene data show CDR1 as MNHNY and CDR2 as SVGAGI (reference sequence). V was clipped by 10 bases and J by 7 bases, with 17 bases between them. This CDR3 is built from 12 residues. The CDR3 spells CATADPRGEQYF. The CDR3 DNA reads TGTGCCACCGCGGACCCCCGCGGGGAGCAGTACTTC.

This rearrangement joins TRBV5-1 to TRBJ2-3; D not certain. The CDR3 totals 14 residues. The germline gives CDR1 SGHRS, CDR2 YFSETQ. Trimming stripped 0 bases from V and 2 bases from J, with 7 bases between. The CDR3 sequence: CASSLEGATDTQYF. The CDR3 nucleotides read TGCGCCAGCAGCTTGGAGGGTGCCACAGATACGCAGTATTTT.

V gene TRBV10-3 combines with J gene TRBJ2-3; D is uncertain. Per germline, CDR1 ENHRY and CDR2 SYGVKD. The CDR3 extends over 14 amino acids. Trimming cost V 2 bases and J 4 bases, with 10 bases left between them. CDR3 amino acids: CAISEETPADTQYF. In DNA form, the CDR3 reads TGTGCCATCAGTGAGGAGACTCCGGCAGATACGCAGTATTTT.

The rearrangement links TRBV5-1 to TRBJ2-1, with TRBD1 matching 10 bases. V shed 5 bases and J 4 bases; nucleotides not matched to a gene: 6. The germline V gene encodes CDR1 SGHRS and CDR2 YFSETQ. The CDR3 totals 15 residues. The CDR3, as DNA: TGCGCCAGCAGACACGACAGGGGGCTTTACAATGAGCAGTTCTTC. The encoded protein is CASRHDRGLYNEQFF. The whole variable domain, remainder taken from reference TRBV5-1 and TRBJ2-1, is KAGVTQTPRYLIKTRGQQVTLSCSPISGHRSVSWYQQTPGQGLQFLFEYFSETQRNKGNFPGRFSGRQFSNSRSEMNVSTLELGDSALYLCASRHDRGLYNEQFFGPGTRLTVL.

The gene calls are TRBV4-1 and TRBJ2-7; D call uncertain. Germline assignment: CDR1 MGHRA and CDR2 YSYEKL. The CDR3 is 17 amino acids. Trimming left V 5 bases short and J 2 bases short, with 22 bases between. Here the CDR3 reads CASSFHIPGSSTYEQYF. CDR3 bases: TGCGCCAGCAGCTTCCACATACCGGGCTCCTCGACCTACGAGCAGTACTTC.

This sequence joins TRBV6-5 and TRBJ2-2; D might be TRBD1 (5 bases). The CDR3 is 16 amino acids. Germline values: CDR1 MNHEY, CDR2 SVGAGI. Between the trimmed V and J ends, which lost 8 bases and 5 bases, there was a span of 21 bases. The DNA for the CDR3 is TGTGCCAGCGCTGACCACCATAGGGGCCTGACCGGGGAGCTGTTTTTT. This encodes CASADHHRGLTGELFF.

This sequence joins TRBV12-3 or TRBV12-4 and TRBJ2-1, with 7 bases identical to TRBD2. The CDR3 runs to 14 residues. With V trimmed by 2 bases and J by 3 bases, 1 base remained unmatched. CDR3 in amino acids: CASSLTSVYNEQFF. As DNA, the CDR3 is TGTGCCAGCAGTTTAACTAGCGTCTACAATGAGCAGTTCTTC.

The rearrangement joins TRBV6-2 or TRBV6-3 to TRBJ1-2; 7 nucleotides align to TRBD1. The CDR3 spans 15 residues. Germline CDR1 reads MNHEY; CDR2 reads SVGEGT. After removal of 4 bases from V and 1 base from J, the junction contained 6 bases not matched to a gene. CDR3 sequence: CASSFLDRDNYGYTF. CDR3 DNA: TGTGCCAGCAGTTTCCTCGACAGGGATAACTATGGCTACACCTTC.

This clonotype was observed a handful of times. The chain is built from TRBV29-1 and TRBJ2-2, with D unresolved. This CDR3 contains 11 residues. Trimming took 3 bases from V and 5 from J, leaving 4 bases between them. Germline CDR1 and CDR2: SQVTM and ANQGSEA. The CDR3 DNA is TGCAGCGTTGACGGAACCGGGGAGCTGTTTTTT. Translated, it gives CSVDGTGELFF.